What follows are 26 T cell receptor beta chains derived from one specimen sequenced in a study of response to subunit inactivated influenza vaccine (dated by TCRdb to between 2017 and 2018). Library prep was done by RT-PCR. The sequencer was an Illumina HiSeq 2500. TCRdb trimmed the raw reads at Q25, called clones with MiXCR and kept productive beta chains. Each CDR3 protein appears once, grouped with its most common genes and DNA. The sample has fewer than 550,000 distinct CDR3 sequences on record, 25% of them singletons. 1.5% to 2% of the sample is held by the ten biggest clonotypes. This material consisted of CD4+ T cells sorted from PBMCs, taken roughly 5 days after vaccination. These receptor sequences come from a man aged 45-60 years who received an inactivated influenza vaccine. Donor details come from another sample of the same person, matched by shared clones.

This clonotype showed up just once. The chain's CDR3 is CASSPKAGDRVGEQYF. The CDR3 region has the DNA TGTGCCAGCAGTCCCAAGGCAGGGGATCGAGTCGGGGAGCAGTACTTC. This sequence joins TRBV27 and TRBJ2-7; D possibly corresponds to TRBD1 (6 bases). This CDR3 has 16 amino acids. Trimming left V 5 bases short and J 7 bases short, with 24 bases between. From germline, CDR1 is MNHEY and CDR2 SMNVEV (reference sequence).

J is TRBJ2-1 and V is TRBV20-1, with a tentative D call TRBD1 (6 bases). The CDR3 is 17 residues long. Trimming cost V 1 base and J 4 bases, with 20 bases left between them. The germline gives CDR1 DFQATT, CDR2 SNEGSKA (reference sequence). Here the CDR3 DNA reads TGCAGTGCTAGAGTTTCGACTATAACAGGGATATACAATGAGCAGTTCTTC. Amino acids: CSARVSTITGIYNEQFF.

The J gene is TRBJ2-5, the V gene TRBV5-1, with 9 bases aligning to TRBD1. The CDR3 extends over 16 amino acids. CDR1 is SGHRS, CDR2 YFSETQ, per germline. V lost 3 bases to trimming and J lost 2 bases; unmatched junction nucleotides: 8. CDR3: CASSWGGQGRQETQYF. The DNA of the CDR3 is TGCGCCAGCAGCTGGGGGGGACAGGGTCGTCAAGAGACCCAGTACTTC.

This clonotype was seen more than once but under ten times. V is TRBV6-2 or TRBV6-3 and J is TRBJ2-7; 9 bases line up with TRBD2. The CDR3 is 15 residues long. Trimming at V came to 6 bases and at J to 3 bases, leaving 9 bases not matched to a gene. Germline V gene data show CDR1 as MNHEY and CDR2 as SVGEGT. CDR3 DNA: TGTGCCAGCAGACTCTATAGCGGGGGAGGCTACGAGCAGTACTTC. Its translation is CASRLYSGGGYEQYF.

The chain is built from TRBV5-1 and TRBJ2-1; no firm D call. This CDR3 is 15 amino acids long. The V gene's germline CDR1 is SGHRS and CDR2 YFSETQ. Trimming left V 0 bases short and J 0 bases short, with 7 bases between. The CDR3 protein is CASSLGTSSYNEQFF. The CDR3 DNA reads TGCGCCAGCAGCTTGGGGACGAGCTCCTACAATGAGCAGTTCTTC.

The rearrangement links TRBV20-1 to TRBJ1-1, with D perhaps matching TRBD1 (6 bases). Germline V gives CDR1 DFQATT, CDR2 SNEGSKA (reference sequence). There are 13 residues in the CDR3. Trimming took 4 bases from V and 0 from J, leaving 9 bases between them. In nucleotides, the CDR3 is TGCAGTGCTATCAGGGGTATGAACACTGAAGCTTTCTTT. Its translation: CSAIRGMNTEAFF.

The chain is built from TRBV7-8 and TRBJ1-3; the D is unclear. The CDR3 is made up of 16 amino acids. The V gene's germline CDR1 is SGHVS and CDR2 FQNEAQ. Trimming removed 3 bases from V and 2 bases from J, with 14 bases in between. CDR3: CASSFSRVLTGNTIYF. For the CDR3, the DNA is TGTGCCAGCAGCTTTAGTAGGGTTCTCACTGGAAACACCATATATTTT.

The CDR3 protein is CASSSTLPDTQYF. The DNA for the CDR3 is TGTGCCAGCAGCTCCACTTTACCCGATACGCAGTATTTT. This chain connects TRBV7-9 to TRBJ2-3; D not certain. Germline assignment: CDR1 SEHNR and CDR2 FQNEAQ (reference sequence). The V end was cut by 4 bases, the J end by 6 bases, with 11 bases between. The CDR3 is 13 residues long.

This clonotype came up many times. This chain links TRBV4-1 with TRBJ1-5; no definite D call. The ends were cut back, 1 base at V and 7 bases at J, with 11 bases in the middle. This CDR3 is 14 amino acids long. The germline V gene has CDR1 MGHRA and CDR2 YSYEKL. The CDR3 protein is CASSQAFSTQPQHF. The DNA for the CDR3 is TGCGCCAGCAGCCAAGCCTTTAGTACCCAGCCCCAGCATTTT.

J is TRBJ2-1 and V is TRBV20-1; D uncertain. With 6 bases removed from V and 0 bases from J, the gap between germline ends came to 12 bases. Germline CDR1 is DFQATT and CDR2 is SNEGSKA (reference sequence). The CDR3 is 14 residues long. The CDR3 DNA sequence: TGCAGTGCCACCGGGTGGAGCTCCTACAATGAGCAGTTCTTC. Translating it yields CSATGWSSYNEQFF.

This sequence joins TRBV5-1 and TRBJ2-3; TRBD2 is a possible D gene (5 bases). Germline V gene lookup returns CDR1 SGHRS and CDR2 YFSETQ. V was pared by 0 bases and J by 2 bases, with 22 bases between. The CDR3 sequence is 19 residues long. CDR3 sequence: CASSLANGVAAASTDTQYF. DNA for the CDR3: TGCGCCAGCAGCTTGGCCAACGGGGTCGCGGCCGCCTCCACAGATACGCAGTATTTT.

This clonotype was detected only a few times. The gene calls are TRBV7-9 and TRBJ2-5; D perhaps matches TRBD2 (6 bases). V was clipped by 1 base and J by 5 bases, with 17 bases between them. The germline V gene encodes CDR1 SEHNR and CDR2 FQNEAQ (reference sequence). The CDR3 is 16 residues long. CDR3 DNA sequence: TGTGCCAGCAGCTTAGTAATGCGTCTAGCGAGCGAGACCCAGTACTTC. Its translation: CASSLVMRLASETQYF.

The sample holds a few counts of this clonotype. The J gene is TRBJ2-1, the V gene TRBV7-2; D may be TRBD1 (6 bases). Between the trimmed V and J ends, which lost 5 bases and 2 bases, there was a span of 13 bases. CDR1 and CDR2 from the germline V gene are SGHTA and FQGNSA. This CDR3 contains 15 residues. The CDR3 DNA is TGTGCCAGCAGCCGTCCCGGGACAACCTACAATGAGCAGTTCTTC. Its protein is CASSRPGTTYNEQFF.

This clonotype has more than one count but fewer than ten. CDR3 sequence reads: CASSFNRGGLFF. The CDR3 DNA sequence: TGTGCCAGCAGCTTCAACAGGGGCGGCCTTTTCTTT. The gene calls are TRBV12-3 or TRBV12-4 and TRBJ1-1, with TRBD1 identical over 7 bases. The CDR3 sequence is 12 residues long. The V gene end was trimmed by 6 bases and the J gene end by 13 bases; junction bases not matched to a gene: 11.

V and J are TRBV29-1 and TRBJ1-1, with 8 bases that match TRBD1. The ends lost 4 bases at V and 8 bases at J; junction bases unmatched: 3. Germline lookup yields CDR1 SQVTM and CDR2 ANQGSEA. The CDR3 length is 11 residues. The CDR3 is CSVGDRGEAFF. In DNA form, the CDR3 reads TGCAGCGTTGGTGACAGGGGCGAAGCTTTCTTT.

The CDR3 here is CATSRDNYEPQHF. Here the CDR3 DNA reads TGTGCCACCAGCAGAGATAACTACGAGCCCCAGCATTTT. This sequence joins TRBV15 and TRBJ1-5, with D uncertain. V lost 0 bases and J 8 bases, leaving 8 bases between the germline ends. The germline CDR1 and CDR2 sequences are LNHNV and YYDKDF (reference sequence). The CDR3 covers 13 residues.

This clonotype was counted a few times. V is TRBV27 and J is TRBJ2-1; tentative D call: TRBD1 (6 bases). Trimming removed 3 bases at V and 6 bases at J, with 21 bases between. In germline, CDR1 is MNHEY, CDR2 SMNVEV (reference sequence). CDR3 length equals 17 residues. This chain's CDR3 is CASSFEGRGSPGNEQFF. As DNA, the CDR3 is TGTGCCAGCAGTTTCGAGGGAAGGGGGTCTCCTGGCAATGAGCAGTTCTTC.

The sample holds a few counts of this clonotype. The chain combines TRBV11-2 with TRBJ2-3; either TRBD1 or TRBD2 may supply D (6 bases each). The V end was cut by 4 bases, the J end by 4 bases, with 18 bases between. CDR1 SGHAT and CDR2 FQNNGV come from the germline V gene. This CDR3 comprises 16 residues. The CDR3 loop reads CASSWDFRGTSDTQYF. The CDR3 coding sequence is TGTGCCAGCAGCTGGGACTTTAGGGGGACCTCAGATACGCAGTATTTT.

The chain couples TRBV19 to TRBJ1-1, with a tentative D call TRBD1 (5 bases). This CDR3 contains 15 residues. CDR1 is LNHDA, CDR2 SQIVND, per germline (reference sequence). V was cut by 3 bases and J by 1 base, with 12 bases left in between. DNA for the CDR3: TGTGCCAGTAGTATTGGGACCGCAGGGAACACTGAAGCTTTCTTT. Its protein is CASSIGTAGNTEAFF.

This clonotype was detected a few times. This chain links TRBV5-1 with TRBJ1-4; D remains ambiguous. This CDR3 region has 15 residues. Per germline, CDR1 SGHRS and CDR2 YFSETQ. Trimming shortened V by 5 bases and J by 3 bases, and 14 bases separated the two germline ends. CDR3: CASRKEGQSNEKLFF. The CDR3, as DNA: TGCGCCAGCAGGAAGGAAGGGCAGTCTAATGAAAAACTGTTTTTT.

There are a few counts of this clonotype. V is TRBV7-2 and J is TRBJ1-6; D is possibly TRBD1 (6 bases). Trimming took off 5 bases at V and 4 bases at J, with 15 bases between the two ends. Germline V gene data show CDR1 as SGHTA and CDR2 as FQGNSA. This CDR3 region has 16 residues. The CDR3 sequence is CASSQRGGRYNSPLHF. The CDR3 region has the DNA TGTGCCAGCAGCCAGAGGGGGGGAAGGTATAATTCACCCCTCCACTTT.

J is TRBJ2-1 and V is TRBV12-3 or TRBV12-4; 14 bases match TRBD2. V was clipped by 7 bases and J by 9 bases; unmatched bases: 5. The CDR3 is 14 amino acids. The CDR3 DNA reads as TGTGCCAGCATTGGGACTAGCGGGAGCGGTGAGCAGTTCTTC. Amino acids: CASIGTSGSGEQFF.

The chain links TRBV4-1 to TRBJ2-4; the D is unclear. V was shortened by 1 base and J by 3 bases, with 13 bases between the two germline ends. There are 16 residues in the CDR3. Germline assignment: CDR1 MGHRA and CDR2 YSYEKL. DNA of the CDR3: TGCGCCAGCAGCCAAGCCCCGCTTAGGCTCAAAAACATTCAGTACTTC. Its translation: CASSQAPLRLKNIQYF.

The chain carries TRBV15 and TRBJ1-4; D is perhaps TRBD1 (5 bases). The CDR3 runs 14 residues. Between the trimmed V and J ends, which lost 4 bases and 4 bases, there was a span of 10 bases. The V gene's germline CDR1 is LNHNV and CDR2 YYDKDF (reference sequence). CDR3 coding DNA: TGTGCCACCAGCAAGGGGCGAGATAATGAAAAACTGTTTTTT. Encoded protein: CATSKGRDNEKLFF. Looking up the rest from reference TRBV15 and TRBJ1-4 gives the full variable domain: DAMVIQNPRYQVTQFGKPVTLSCSQTLNHNVMYWYQQKSSQAPKLLFHYYDKDFNNEADTPDNFQSRRPNTSFCFLDIRSPGLGDTAMYLCATSKGRDNEKLFFGSGTQLSVL.

This clonotype was observed a handful of times. The V and J genes are TRBV10-3 and TRBJ2-7; 8 bases line up with TRBD1. Germline CDR1 and CDR2: ENHRY and SYGVKD. J lost 5 bases, V lost 5 bases, and 8 bases had no gene match. The length of the CDR3 is 14 residues. In nucleotides, the CDR3 is TGTGCCATCAGTACAGGGGGAGCGGTCCACGAGCAGTACTTC. Translated: CAISTGGAVHEQYF.

This clonotype has more than one count but fewer than ten. The chain uses TRBV20-1 and TRBJ2-1; no clear D gene. Trimming shortened V by 4 bases and J by 0 bases, and 7 bases separated the two germline ends. The CDR3 contains 13 residues. The germline CDR1 and CDR2 sequences are DFQATT and SNEGSKA (reference sequence). The CDR3 bases are TGCAGTGCTACCCTTCACTCCTACAATGAGCAGTTCTTC. This gives the protein CSATLHSYNEQFF.